Following are 6 T cell receptor beta chains from one sample sequenced in a study of technical replicates of blood from a handful of donors. Profiled with immunoSEQ multiplex PCR; TCRdb holds only in-frame clones, not every one. Seen here are about 66,000 clones, approximately 88% observed once, and the top ten hold 4% to 5%. Sequenced: PBMCs. Receptor source: a human donor in good health. Some clones in this sample may be carry-over from other donors' samples.

DNA of the CDR3: TGTGCCAGCAGCTTAGAGGTTAGCGGGGGCCCTTTTCGGGGCACAGATACGCAGTATTTT. The encoded protein is CASSLEVSGGPFRGTDTQYF. This chain joins TRBV11-2 and TRBJ2-3, with 9 bases fitting TRBD2. From germline, CDR1 is SGHAT and CDR2 FQNNGV. The junction had 14 bases not matched to a gene; V was cut back by 0 bases and J by 1 base. This CDR3 comprises 20 residues.

The chain is built from TRBV9 and TRBJ2-7; TRBD2 matches 11 bases. The CDR3 covers 15 residues. CDR1 is SGDLS, CDR2 YYNGEE, per germline. J was trimmed by 6 bases and V by 0 bases; bases with no gene match: 5. In DNA form, the CDR3 reads TGTGCCAGCAGCGTAGAAGGGCTAGCGGGAGGCGAGCAGTACTTC. As protein: CASSVEGLAGGEQYF.

The chain employs TRBV27 and TRBJ2-1; D remains unclear. This CDR3 spans 15 amino acids. The V end was cut by 6 bases, the J end by 0 bases, with 12 bases between. Germline values: CDR1 MNHEY, CDR2 SMNVEV (reference sequence). This CDR3 reads CASRHDWSSYNEQFF. The CDR3 bases are TGTGCCAGCAGACACGACTGGAGCTCCTACAATGAGCAGTTCTTC.

V usage is TRBV5-6 and J usage is TRBJ2-7; 9 positions agree with TRBD1. The germline CDR1 and CDR2 sequences are SGHDT and YYEEEE. J gave up 2 bases and V 4 bases, and 7 bases lay outside the gene matches. The CDR3 covers 15 residues. CDR3 region: CASSLQTGGPYEQYF. CDR3 bases: TGTGCCAGCAGCCTCCAGACAGGGGGGCCCTACGAGCAGTACTTC. The whole variable domain, remainder taken from reference TRBV5-6 and TRBJ2-7, is DAGVTQSPTHLIKTRGQQVTLRCSPKSGHDTVSWYQQALGQGPQFIFQYYEEEERQRGNFPDRFSGHQFPNYSSELNVNALLLGDSALYLCASSLQTGGPYEQYFGPGTRLTVT.

The chain combines TRBV6-6 with TRBJ1-2, with D maybe TRBD1 (6 bases). CDR1 MNHNY and CDR2 SVGAGI come from the germline V gene (reference sequence). Trimming shortened V by 4 bases and J by 4 bases, and 7 bases separated the two germline ends. This CDR3 region has 12 residues. CDR3 region: CASSLDSYGYTF. The CDR3 DNA reads TGTGCCAGCAGTTTGGACAGCTATGGCTACACCTTC.

The rearrangement links TRBV4-3 to TRBJ2-6, with D possibly matching TRBD1 (5 bases). The V gene's germline CDR1 is LGHNA and CDR2 YSLEER. The CDR3 runs 16 residues. The V end lost 3 bases, the J end lost 4 bases, and 13 bases lay between the germline ends. The CDR3 sequence is CASSHDPGSGANVLTF. In DNA, the CDR3 is TGCGCCAGCAGCCATGACCCAGGGTCCGGGGCCAACGTCCTGACTTTC.